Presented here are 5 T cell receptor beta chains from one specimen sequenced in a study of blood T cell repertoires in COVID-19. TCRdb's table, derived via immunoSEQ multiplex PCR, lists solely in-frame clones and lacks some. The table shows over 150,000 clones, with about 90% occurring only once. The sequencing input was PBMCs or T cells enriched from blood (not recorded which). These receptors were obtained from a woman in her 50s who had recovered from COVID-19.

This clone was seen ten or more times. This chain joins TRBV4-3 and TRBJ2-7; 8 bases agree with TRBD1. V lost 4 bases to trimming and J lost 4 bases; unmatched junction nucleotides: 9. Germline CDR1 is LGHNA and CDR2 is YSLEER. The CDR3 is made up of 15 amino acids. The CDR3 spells CASSPRTGLHYEQYF. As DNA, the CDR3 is TGCGCCAGCAGCCCGAGGACAGGGCTACATTACGAGCAGTACTTC.

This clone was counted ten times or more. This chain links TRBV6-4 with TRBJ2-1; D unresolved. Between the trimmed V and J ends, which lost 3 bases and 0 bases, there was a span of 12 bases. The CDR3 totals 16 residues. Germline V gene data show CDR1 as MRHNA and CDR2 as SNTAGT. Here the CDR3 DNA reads TGTGCCAGCAGTGATGAGGCGATGAGCTCCTACAATGAGCAGTTCTTC. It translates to CASSDEAMSSYNEQFF.

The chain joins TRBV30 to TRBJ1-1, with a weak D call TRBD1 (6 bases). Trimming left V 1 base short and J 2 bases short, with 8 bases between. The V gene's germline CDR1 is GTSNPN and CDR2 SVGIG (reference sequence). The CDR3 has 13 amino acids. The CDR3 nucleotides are TGTGCCTGGAGTGCCAGGGGAAACACTGAAGCTTTCTTT. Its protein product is CAWSARGNTEAFF.

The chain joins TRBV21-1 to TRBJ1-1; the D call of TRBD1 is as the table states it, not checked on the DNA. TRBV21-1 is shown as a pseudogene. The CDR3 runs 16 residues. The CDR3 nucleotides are TGTGCCAGCAGCAAAAAACGGAGCTTACAGGGCACTGAAGCTTTCTTT. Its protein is CASSKKRSLQGTEAFF.

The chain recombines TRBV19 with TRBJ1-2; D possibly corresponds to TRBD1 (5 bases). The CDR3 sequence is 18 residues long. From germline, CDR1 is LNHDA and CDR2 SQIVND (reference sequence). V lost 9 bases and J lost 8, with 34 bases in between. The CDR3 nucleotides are TGTGCCAGCACGACAACGGGCCCAAGGTGGAGGGTGTGGGACGGCTACACCTTC. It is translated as CASTTTGPRWRVWDGYTF.